This passage covers 22 T cell receptor beta chains from one sample sequenced in a study of human T cells and chemical hapten exposure. Documented time point: patch test 3, about 24 weeks after DPC sensitization. Treatment of the sample: therapeutic diphenylcyclopropenone sensitization with weekly scalp DPC. TCRdb re-analysed the RACE reads in MiXCR, keeping a single row per CDR3 protein. This table holds 80,000 to 100,000 distinct CDR3 sequences, roughly a quarter found once. The sequencing here drew on whole blood, taken in connection with sensitization to the hapten diphenylcyclopropenone (DPC). These receptors all come from a man aged 40-49 years with alopecia areata. Some clones in this sample may be carry-over from other donors' samples.

This clonotype was counted only a few times. The CDR3 DNA sequence: TGCGCCAGCAGCCAAGATGTACTAGCGGGAGGGCGGGAGCAGTACTTC. It translates to CASSQDVLAGGREQYF. This chain connects TRBV4-1 to TRBJ2-7; 13 bases agree with TRBD2. Germline CDR1 is MGHRA and CDR2 is YSYEKL. This CDR3 is 16 amino acids long. The J segment lost 7 bases and the V segment lost 0 bases, leaving 6 bases of the junction unmatched.

The chain has TRBV7-3 and TRBJ2-3, with 10 bases that match TRBD1. The CDR3 extends over 13 amino acids. V shed 6 bases, J shed 4 bases, and the junction held 1 base outside the gene matches. Germline-derived CDR1 and CDR2 are SGHTA and FQGTGA. CDR3 DNA: TGTGCCAGCAGAGGGACAGGGGCAGATACGCAGTATTTT. Amino acids: CASRGTGADTQYF.

The rearrangement links TRBV25-1 to TRBJ2-3; D is unresolved. The CDR3 covers 13 residues. CDR1 MGHDK and CDR2 SYGVNS come from the germline V gene. The V gene lost 6 bases and the J gene lost 4 bases, with 11 bases spanning the gap. CDR3 region: CASSPTSPDTQYF. The CDR3 DNA follows: TGTGCCAGCAGCCCCACCTCCCCAGATACGCAGTATTTT.

This clonotype has a handful of counts. The CDR3 region has the DNA TGCGCCAGCAGCTTGGAAATCGGGGGACGGGATGAAGCTTTCTTT. Encoded protein: CASSLEIGGRDEAFF. J is TRBJ1-1 and V is TRBV5-1; the D gene is possibly TRBD1 (5 bases). The CDR3 contains 15 residues. Trimming pared 0 bases from V and 7 bases from J, leaving 16 bases between. Germline V gene lookup returns CDR1 SGHRS and CDR2 YFSETQ.

This clonotype was counted between two and nine times. The chain employs TRBV11-2 and TRBJ2-7; 9 nucleotides agree with TRBD1. After removal of 4 bases from V and 6 bases from J, the junction contained 7 bases not matched to a gene. The germline V gene has CDR1 SGHAT and CDR2 FQNNGV. This CDR3 spans 14 amino acids. The chain's CDR3 is CASSSSGTGIEQYF. CDR3 bases: TGTGCCAGCAGCTCTTCCGGGACAGGGATCGAGCAGTACTTC.

J is TRBJ2-5 and V is TRBV24-1, with 9 bases lining up with TRBD1. Germline V CDR1 and CDR2: KGHDR, SFDVKD. The trim removed 5 bases at V and 4 bases at J, leaving 4 bases unmatched. This CDR3 spans 14 amino acids. CDR3 sequence: CATSGQGGGETQYF. The CDR3 DNA follows: TGTGCCACCAGTGGACAGGGGGGAGGAGAGACCCAGTACTTC.

This clonotype was observed many times. The J gene is TRBJ2-5, the V gene TRBV7-2; 8 bases align to TRBD1. The CDR3 runs to 15 residues. J lost 4 bases, V lost 1 base, and 5 bases had no gene match. CDR1 and CDR2 (germline): SGHTA, FQGNSA. CDR3: CASSLVDRGGETQYF. CDR3 DNA: TGTGCCAGCAGCTTAGTAGACAGGGGCGGAGAGACCCAGTACTTC.

This clonotype was recorded a few times. V usage is TRBV12-3 or TRBV12-4 and J usage is TRBJ1-1, with D unclear. This CDR3 spans 13 amino acids. V shed 2 bases and J shed 0 bases, with 4 bases lying between them. The CDR3 protein is CASSLLVNTEAFF. The CDR3 coding sequence is TGTGCCAGCAGTTTATTGGTGAACACTGAAGCTTTCTTT.

V and J are TRBV28 and TRBJ2-7; TRBD2 matches at 9 bases. CDR3 length: 15 amino acids. Germline V gene lookup returns CDR1 MDHEN and CDR2 SYDVKM. J gave up 3 bases and V 2 bases, and 5 bases lay outside the gene matches. The CDR3 region is CASSLLISGSYEQYF. Written as DNA, the CDR3 is TGTGCCAGCAGTTTACTTATTAGCGGGAGCTACGAGCAGTACTTC.

This clonotype was detected only a few times. The chain recombines TRBV29-1 with TRBJ2-5, with 7 bases aligning to TRBD1. V was clipped by 6 bases and J by 4 bases; unmatched bases: 8. This CDR3 contains 13 residues. Germline V gives CDR1 SQVTM, CDR2 ANQGSEA. CDR3 sequence: CSVGQATGETQYF. CDR3 bases: TGCAGCGTAGGACAGGCGACGGGAGAGACCCAGTACTTC.

The chain links TRBV7-9 to TRBJ1-1; D remains ambiguous. The CDR3 sequence is 14 residues long. Germline V gene lookup returns CDR1 SEHNR and CDR2 FQNEAQ (reference sequence). Between the trimmed V and J ends, which lost 1 base and 6 bases, there was a span of 12 bases. The CDR3 DNA reads as TGTGCCAGCAGCTTAGAGGTTCGGGCCGCTGAAGCTTTCTTT. Translated, it gives CASSLEVRAAEAFF.

The table lists this clonotype with a few counts. V usage is TRBV3-1 and J usage is TRBJ2-1, with D hard to call. The germline gives CDR1 LGHDT, CDR2 YNNKEL (reference sequence). The CDR3 consists of 13 residues. Trimming left V 4 bases short and J 5 bases short, with 9 bases between. The CDR3 region is CASSLRQDNEQFF. The CDR3 nucleotides read TGTGCCAGCAGCCTCCGACAAGACAATGAGCAGTTCTTC.

This clonotype was counted between two and nine times. The chain recombines TRBV7-9 with TRBJ2-3; D might be TRBD2 (5 bases). Between the trimmed V and J ends, which lost 2 bases and 4 bases, there was a span of 16 bases. The germline V gene encodes CDR1 SEHNR and CDR2 FQNEAQ (reference sequence). This CDR3 has 16 residues. The CDR3 nucleotides read TGTGCCAGCAGCTTAAATGGTGGAGGCCCCCCAGATACGCAGTATTTT. This gives the protein CASSLNGGGPPDTQYF. Variable domain in full (rest from reference TRBV7-9 and TRBJ2-3): DTGVSQNPRHKITKRGQNVTFRCDPISEHNRLYWYRQTLGQGPEFLTYFQNEAQLEKSRLLSDRFSAERPKGSFSTLEIQRTEQGDSAMYLCASSLNGGGPPDTQYFGPGTRLTVL.

This clonotype was recorded a few times. The chain carries TRBV12-3 or TRBV12-4 and TRBJ1-4, with 10 bases matching TRBD1. The CDR3 sequence is 14 residues long. The J segment lost 7 bases and the V segment lost 6 bases, leaving 5 bases of the junction unmatched. The chain's CDR3 is CASRRTGGAEKLFF. In DNA, the CDR3 is TGTGCCAGCAGAAGGACAGGGGGTGCTGAAAAACTGTTTTTT.

The V call is TRBV29-1, the J call TRBJ2-3, with TRBD2 identical over 12 bases. The germline CDR1 and CDR2 sequences are SQVTM and ANQGSEA. The CDR3 is made up of 16 amino acids. V gave up 3 bases and J gave up 2 bases; unmatched junction bases: 6. CDR3 sequence (DNA): TGCAGCGTTGAGGGGCTAGCGGGAGGGTTCACAGATACGCAGTATTTT. It translates to CSVEGLAGGFTDTQYF.

V is TRBV4-2 and J is TRBJ2-3; TRBD2 might be the D (6 bases). V was shortened by 4 bases and J by 4 bases, with 18 bases between the two germline ends. Germline V gene lookup returns CDR1 LGHNA and CDR2 YNFKEQ. The CDR3 is 16 residues long. CDR3 in amino acids: CASSPVRGVQSDTQYF. DNA of the CDR3: TGTGCCAGCAGCCCGGTGCGGGGAGTCCAGTCAGATACGCAGTATTTT.

The genes are TRBV3-1 and TRBJ2-2; 8 bases agree with TRBD2. This CDR3 contains 16 residues. CDR1 is LGHDT and CDR2 is YNNKEL in the germline V gene (reference sequence). V dropped 6 bases and J dropped 4; count of bases not matched to a gene: 10. In DNA, the CDR3 is TGTGCCAGCAGAGACTTAGCGGGGCCTGGCACCGGGGAGCTGTTTTTT. It codes for CASRDLAGPGTGELFF. The full variable domain, its missing parts supplied by reference TRBV3-1 and TRBJ2-2, is DTAVSQTPKYLVTQMGNDKSIKCEQNLGHDTMYWYKQDSKKFLKIMFSYNNKELIINETVPNRFSPKSPDKAHLNLHINSLELGDSAVYFCASRDLAGPGTGELFFGEGSRLTVL.

The CDR3 region is CATSDGRSDTGELFF. As DNA, the CDR3 is TGTGCCACCAGTGACGGGAGGAGCGACACCGGGGAGCTGTTTTTT. The chain couples TRBV24-1 to TRBJ2-2, with TRBD2 matching 7 bases. The CDR3 length is 15 residues. The trim removed 4 bases at V and 3 bases at J, leaving 4 bases unmatched. CDR1 KGHDR and CDR2 SFDVKD come from the germline V gene.

This clonotype has just a few counts. This chain links TRBV28 with TRBJ1-5; D ambiguous. Germline V gives CDR1 MDHEN, CDR2 SYDVKM. CDR3 size: 12 residues. The V end was cut by 4 bases, the J end by 3 bases, with 4 bases between. The CDR3 is CASSSPNQPQHF. CDR3 coding DNA: TGTGCCAGCAGTTCTCCCAATCAGCCCCAGCATTTT.

This chain links TRBV7-2 with TRBJ2-3, with 9 nucleotides matching TRBD2. J lost 1 base, V lost 4 bases, and 9 bases had no gene match. CDR1 is SGHTA and CDR2 is FQGNSA in the germline V gene. The CDR3 totals 17 residues. The CDR3 protein is CASSSVKAGGGTDTQYF. The DNA of the CDR3 is TGTGCCAGCAGCTCCGTGAAGGCGGGAGGGGGCACAGATACGCAGTATTTT.

This clonotype showed up just a few times. V and J are TRBV30 and TRBJ2-7; D is perhaps TRBD1 or TRBD2 (6 bases each). Trimming left V 2 bases short and J 1 base short, with 15 bases between. CDR3 length: 15 amino acids. CDR1 and CDR2 (germline): GTSNPN, SVGIG (reference sequence). CDR3 residues: CAWSPYQGTSYEQYF. The DNA for the CDR3 is TGTGCCTGGAGTCCATACCAGGGGACTTCCTACGAGCAGTACTTC. Supplemented by reference TRBV30 and TRBJ2-7, the full variable domain reads SQTIHQWPATLVQPVGSPLSLECTVEGTSNPNLYWYRQAAGRGLQLLFYSVGIGQISSEVPQNLSASRPQDRQFILSSKKLLLSDSGFYLCAWSPYQGTSYEQYFGPGTRLTVT.

The V call is TRBV2, the J call TRBJ2-1; D remains ambiguous. Germline CDR1 SNHLY, CDR2 FYNNEI. CDR3 length equals 16 residues. Trimming shortened V by 2 bases and J by 2 bases, and 13 bases separated the two germline ends. DNA for the CDR3: TGTGCCAGCAGTGAAAACGGGCTAGTAGCCTACAATGAGCAGTTCTTC. This gives the protein CASSENGLVAYNEQFF.